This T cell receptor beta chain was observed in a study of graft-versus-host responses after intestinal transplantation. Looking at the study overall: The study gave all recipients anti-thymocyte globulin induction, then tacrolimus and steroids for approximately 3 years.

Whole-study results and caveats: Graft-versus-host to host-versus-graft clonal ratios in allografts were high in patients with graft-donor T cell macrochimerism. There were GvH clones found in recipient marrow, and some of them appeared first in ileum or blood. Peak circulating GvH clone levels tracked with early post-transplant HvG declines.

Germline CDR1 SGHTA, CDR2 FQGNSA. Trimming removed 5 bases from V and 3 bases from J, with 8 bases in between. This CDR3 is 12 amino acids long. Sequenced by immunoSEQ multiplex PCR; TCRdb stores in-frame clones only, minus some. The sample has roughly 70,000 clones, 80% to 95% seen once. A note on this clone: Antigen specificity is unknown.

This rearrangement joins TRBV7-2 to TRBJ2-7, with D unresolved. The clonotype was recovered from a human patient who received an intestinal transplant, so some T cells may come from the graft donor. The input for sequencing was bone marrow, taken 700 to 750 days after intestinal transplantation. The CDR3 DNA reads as TGTGCCAGCAGCCCCGGTAACTACGAGCAGTACTTC. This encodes CASSPGNYEQYF. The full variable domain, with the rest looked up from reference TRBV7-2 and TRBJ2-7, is GAGVSQSPSNKVTEKGKDVELRCDPISGHTALYWYRQSLGQGLEFLIYFQGNSAPDKSGLPSDRFSAERTGGSVSTLTIQRTQQEDSAVYLCASSPGNYEQYFGPGTRLTVT.